Listed here are 23 T cell receptor beta chains from one sample, sequenced in a study of blood T cell repertoires in COVID-19. Profiled with immunoSEQ multiplex PCR; TCRdb holds only in-frame clones, not every one. This sample yields fewer than 300,000 clones, of which less than 85% are seen a single time; roughly 3.1% belongs to the top ten. Specimen: peripheral blood. The receptors come from a woman aged 18-29 years with acute or convalescent COVID-19.

CDR3 DNA: TGTGCCAGCACCCTCGGAGGGAATGAGCAGTTCTTC. This sequence encodes CASTLGGNEQFF. This chain uses TRBV7-9 with TRBJ2-1; TRBD2 is a possible D gene (6 bases). Deletions cut 7 bases from V and 7 bases from J, with 11 bases between. The CDR3 extends over 12 amino acids. Germline lookup yields CDR1 SEHNR and CDR2 FQNEAQ (reference sequence).

The genes are TRBV18 and TRBJ2-2; TRBD1 aligns across 7 bases. The V gene's germline CDR1 is KGHSH and CDR2 LQKENI. V dropped 5 bases and J dropped 11; count of bases not matched to a gene: 20. The length of the CDR3 is 17 residues. The chain's CDR3 is CASSGEQGPLRRVELFF. CDR3 nucleotide sequence: TGTGCCAGCTCAGGGGAACAGGGGCCACTCCGACGGGTAGAGCTGTTTTTT.

This sequence joins TRBV30 and TRBJ1-2; D unresolved. V lost 2 bases and J lost 6, with 16 bases in between. Germline CDR1 is GTSNPN and CDR2 is SVGIG (reference sequence). The CDR3 covers 14 residues. CDR3 amino acids: CAWSFATALHGYTF. The CDR3 DNA sequence: TGTGCCTGGAGTTTCGCTACAGCCCTACATGGCTACACCTTC.

The genes are TRBV5-5 and TRBJ2-7; 11 bases fit TRBD1. CDR1 SGHKS and CDR2 YYEKEE come from the germline V gene (reference sequence). V lost 7 bases to trimming and J lost 3 bases; unmatched junction nucleotides: 9. The CDR3 loop spans 15 amino acids. The CDR3 protein is CASGPGTGGFYEQYF. The CDR3 coding sequence is TGTGCCAGCGGTCCCGGGACAGGGGGGTTCTACGAGCAGTACTTC. The whole variable domain, remainder taken from reference TRBV5-5 and TRBJ2-7, is DAGVTQSPTHLIKTRGQQVTLRCSPISGHKSVSWYQQVLGQGPQFIFQYYEKEERGRGNFPDRFSARQFPNYSSELNVNALLLGDSALYLCASGPGTGGFYEQYFGPGTRLTVT.

This rearrangement joins TRBV18 to TRBJ2-5; D is perhaps TRBD1 (5 bases). There are 15 residues in the CDR3. V lost 3 bases, J lost 1 base, and 12 bases lay in between. Germline V lookup: CDR1 KGHSH, CDR2 LQKENI. The CDR3 spells CASSPAGMGQETQYF. The CDR3 DNA sequence: TGTGCCAGCTCACCGGCAGGGATGGGCCAAGAGACCCAGTACTTC.

The genes are TRBV14 and TRBJ2-1; 13 nucleotides line up with TRBD2. Germline lookup yields CDR1 SGHDN and CDR2 FVKESK. V trimming: 3 bases; J trimming: 3 bases; junction bases outside the gene matches: 8. The CDR3 runs to 18 residues. The CDR3: CASSHGLAGVLSYNEQFF. The CDR3 DNA is TGTGCCAGCAGCCACGGACTAGCGGGAGTGTTAAGCTACAATGAGCAGTTCTTC.

The chain joins TRBV3-1 (or the pseudogene TRBV3-2) to TRBJ2-1; the match to TRBD2 covers 7 bases. Germline CDR1 and CDR2: LGHDT and YNNKEL (reference sequence). The V and J ends lost 4 bases and 9 bases, in that order; junction bases with no gene match: 9. The CDR3 has 14 residues. The CDR3: CASSPGAGTIEQFF. The CDR3 DNA reads as TGTGCCAGCAGCCCAGGAGCCGGGACTATTGAGCAGTTCTTC.

The chain is built from TRBV7-2 and TRBJ2-2; 13 positions match TRBD2. The V gene end was trimmed by 5 bases and the J gene end by 7 bases; junction bases not matched to a gene: 13. CDR1 is SGHTA and CDR2 is FQGNSA in the germline V gene. The CDR3 spans 18 residues. As DNA, the CDR3 is TGTGCCAGCAGCCAACGGACTAGCGGGAGCATTGTTGGCGGGGAGCTGTTTTTT. As protein: CASSQRTSGSIVGGELFF.

The rearrangement uses TRBV9 and TRBJ1-1, with TRBD1 identical over 8 bases. The ends lost 2 bases at V and 4 bases at J; junction bases unmatched: 16. This CDR3 is built from 18 residues. Germline lookup yields CDR1 SGDLS and CDR2 YYNGEE. The CDR3 region has the DNA TGTGCCAGCAGCGTTCTACTCGGACAGGGAGAGATTTCCACTGAAGCTTTCTTT. This gives the protein CASSVLLGQGEISTEAFF.

The CDR3 spells CASSPSPGPNTEAFF. In nucleotides, the CDR3 is TGTGCCAGCAGTCCTTCGCCGGGTCCGAACACTGAAGCTTTCTTT. The chain joins TRBV27 to TRBJ1-1; D call uncertain. Trimming left V 5 bases short and J 1 base short, with 14 bases between. The CDR3 loop spans 15 amino acids. CDR1 MNHEY and CDR2 SMNVEV come from the germline V gene (reference sequence).

With regard to this clone: This sequence may be a read error, since a much larger clone differs from it by one base. This chain joins TRBV7-6 and TRBJ2-7; 15 bases line up with TRBD2. Germline V gene data show CDR1 as SGHVS and CDR2 as FNYEAQ. Germline trimming cut 4 bases from V and 7 bases from J; bases unmatched to any gene: 5. The CDR3 loop spans 15 amino acids. CDR3 nucleotide sequence: TGTGCCAGCAGCTCCGGACTAGCGGGAGGGGGGGAGCAGTACTTC. This sequence encodes CASSSGLAGGGEQYF.

This clone appeared once. This rearrangement joins TRBV30 to TRBJ2-1; 13 bases are a match to TRBD2. The CDR3 sequence is 18 residues long. From germline, CDR1 is GTSNPN and CDR2 SVGIG (reference sequence). The V and J ends lost 0 bases and 8 bases, in that order; junction bases with no gene match: 13. CDR3 sequence: CAWSVSGLAGVGGHEQFF. The CDR3, as DNA: TGTGCCTGGAGTGTAAGCGGACTAGCGGGAGTCGGGGGCCATGAGCAGTTCTTC.

This clone was detected a few times. The chain carries TRBV6-6 and TRBJ1-2; D gene ambiguous. Trimming removed 5 bases from V and 1 base from J, with 17 bases in between. The CDR3 sequence is 16 residues long. The germline gives CDR1 MNHNY, CDR2 SVGAGI (reference sequence). The CDR3 region has the DNA TGTGCCAGCAGTACGGCCGGCGGTAGAGATAACTATGGCTACACCTTC. Its translation: CASSTAGGRDNYGYTF.

The chain couples TRBV5-1 to TRBJ2-1, with D unclear. V was clipped by 1 base and J by 7 bases, with 6 bases between them. CDR3 size: 12 residues. The germline V gene encodes CDR1 SGHRS and CDR2 YFSETQ. Here the CDR3 reads CASSLSQNEQFF. CDR3 bases: TGCGCCAGCAGCTTGTCACAGAATGAGCAGTTCTTC.

The chain uses TRBV30 and TRBJ1-6, with D possibly matching TRBD1 (5 bases). Trimming left V 5 bases short and J 7 bases short, with 15 bases between. Per the germline V gene, CDR1 is GTSNPN and CDR2 is SVGIG (reference sequence). This CDR3 has 14 amino acids. The DNA of the CDR3 is TGTGCCTGGGGGCAGGGTTATCTCAATTCACCCCTCCACTTT. Its translation: CAWGQGYLNSPLHF.

This chain uses TRBV19 with TRBJ2-1, with TRBD2 identical over 8 bases. Per germline, CDR1 LNHDA and CDR2 SQIVND (reference sequence). The trim removed 7 bases at V and 2 bases at J, leaving 7 bases unmatched. The CDR3 sequence is 15 residues long. CDR3 nucleotides: TGTGCCAGTACCGCACTAGCGGCTCCCTACAATGAGCAGTTCTTC. This translates into CASTALAAPYNEQFF.

Here the CDR3 reads CASSLALNSYNEQFF. In DNA form, the CDR3 reads TGCGCCAGCAGCTTGGCGTTAAACTCCTACAATGAGCAGTTCTTC. The chain combines TRBV5-1 with TRBJ2-1, with D uncertain. This CDR3 has 15 amino acids. Germline V CDR1 and CDR2: SGHRS, YFSETQ. Trimming removed 0 bases from V and 0 bases from J, with 7 bases in between.

The chain carries TRBV18 and TRBJ2-5; unclear D gene. The CDR3 has 13 residues. V gave up 4 bases and J gave up 1 base, with 7 bases separating them. Germline V lookup: CDR1 KGHSH, CDR2 LQKENI. CDR3 sequence reads: CASSRGFQETQYF. CDR3 DNA: TGTGCCAGCTCACGAGGCTTCCAAGAGACCCAGTACTTC. The variable domain in full, completed from reference TRBV18 and TRBJ2-5, reads NAGVMQNPRHLVRRRGQEARLRCSPMKGHSHVYWYRQLPEEGLKFMVYLQKENIIDESGMPKERFSAEFPKEGPSILRIQQVVRGDSAAYFCASSRGFQETQYFGPGTRLLVL.

The chain uses TRBV6-5 and TRBJ2-5; tentatively, D is TRBD2 (6 bases). V shed 2 bases and J shed 5 bases, with 15 bases lying between them. The CDR3 is made up of 15 amino acids. Germline values: CDR1 MNHEY, CDR2 SVGAGI. The CDR3 loop is CASSYRDGRAETQYF. CDR3 DNA: TGTGCCAGCAGTTACAGGGACGGGAGAGCGGAGACCCAGTACTTC.

J is TRBJ1-2 and V is TRBV6-6; no definite D call. Trimming left V 0 bases short and J 9 bases short, with 14 bases between. Per germline, CDR1 MNHNY and CDR2 SVGAGI (reference sequence). This CDR3 is built from 14 residues. The CDR3 region has the DNA TGTGCCAGCAGTTACTCGTGGCAGTACCCCCGCTACACCTTC. The encoded protein is CASSYSWQYPRYTF.

The chain has TRBV11-2 and TRBJ2-7; 7 nucleotides align to TRBD2. CDR1 and CDR2 (germline): SGHAT, FQNNGV. The CDR3 length is 18 residues. J was trimmed by 3 bases and V by 0 bases; bases with no gene match: 14. The CDR3 here is CASSLDRYVGGPGYEQYF. CDR3 coding DNA: TGTGCCAGCAGCTTAGATAGGTACGTGGGAGGGCCCGGCTACGAGCAGTACTTC.

The gene calls are TRBV20-1 and TRBJ1-5; no definite D call. Trimming took off 3 bases at V and 9 bases at J, with 15 bases between the two ends. Germline V gene sequence: CDR1 DFQATT, CDR2 SNEGSKA (reference sequence). This CDR3 has 13 residues. The CDR3 here is CSASPEVLWPQHF. The CDR3 DNA reads TGCAGTGCTAGTCCCGAAGTACTATGGCCCCAGCATTTT.

This chain connects TRBV14 to TRBJ1-2; D perhaps matches TRBD1 (5 bases). CDR1 and CDR2 from the germline V gene are SGHDN and FVKESK. The CDR3 is 15 residues long. V lost 0 bases and J lost 4, with 12 bases in between. CDR3 sequence reads: CASSQDFQGIYGYTF. CDR3 in DNA: TGTGCCAGCAGCCAAGATTTCCAGGGTATCTATGGCTACACCTTC.